This TCR beta chain is drawn from a study of tissue T cells after allogeneic stem cell transplantation. As for the study in general: Tissue samples with histologically apparent lymphocytes on H&E review were prioritized for sequencing.

Study observations and caveats: Blood and spleen captured only part of the tissue TCR repertoire. Across patients, clones rarely overlapped, yet motif clusters were shared tissue-specifically.

Method: immunoSEQ multiplex PCR; TCRdb's copy keeps in-frame clones and lacks some. The profile shows 9,500 to 15,000 clones, 70% of them singletons. V lost 5 bases, J lost 12 bases, and 17 bases lay in between. Per germline, CDR1 SGHTA and CDR2 FQGNSA. There are 13 residues in the CDR3. A word on this clone: Its antigen is unidentified.

This receptor was obtained from a woman aged 18-50 years with breast cancer. The sample consisted of tissue from the right colon, taken at autopsy. The chain links TRBV7-2 to TRBJ2-1; TRBD1 or TRBD2 may be the D gene (6 bases each). The CDR3: CASSATLRGGQFF. For the CDR3, the DNA is TGTGCCAGCAGCGCAACCCTCAGGGGAGGGCAGTTCTTC.